This T cell receptor beta chain was sequenced in a study of spatial heterogeneity in lung cancer. Overall study: When follow-up PBMC samples existed, they were sequenced (at a median of roughly 2 years after resection). Alpha-chain sequences were consistently detected less often than beta-chain sequences.

The time point: blood at routine non-recurrence follow-up after resection. Whole RNA obtained from tumor, nontumor lung or frozen PBMC underwent sequencing without sorting. This CDR3 spans 13 amino acids. The ends lost 5 bases at V and 6 bases at J; junction bases unmatched: 3. The germline CDR1 and CDR2 sequences are SGHTA and FQGNSA. TCRdb called the 5' RACE reads again in MiXCR, with one record for every CDR3 protein. The sample consists of some 120,000 distinct CDR3 sequences, 10% to 15% of them appearing once. The chain combines TRBV7-2 with TRBJ2-4, with 8 bases aligning to TRBD2. Sequences were derived from PBMCs, sampled at follow-up. The TCR originated in a male donor with early-stage non-small cell lung cancer. CDR3 DNA sequence: TGTGCCAGCAGCACCCGGGGGGGAAACATTCAGTACTTC. It yields the protein CASSTRGGNIQYF.